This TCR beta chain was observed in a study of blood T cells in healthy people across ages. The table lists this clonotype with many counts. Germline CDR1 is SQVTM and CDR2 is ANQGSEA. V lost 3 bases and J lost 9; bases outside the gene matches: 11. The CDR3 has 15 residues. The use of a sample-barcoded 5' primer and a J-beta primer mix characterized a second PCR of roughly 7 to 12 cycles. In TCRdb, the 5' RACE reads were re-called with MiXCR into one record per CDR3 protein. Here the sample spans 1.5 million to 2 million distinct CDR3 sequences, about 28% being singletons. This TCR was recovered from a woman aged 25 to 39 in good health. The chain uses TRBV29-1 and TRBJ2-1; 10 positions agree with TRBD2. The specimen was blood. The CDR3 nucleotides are TGCAGCGTTGATTTTGCGGGACTAGCGCTTGGTGAGCAGTTCTTC. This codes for CSVDFAGLALGEQFF.